These 15 T cell receptor beta chains originate from one sample sequenced in a study of cytomegalovirus exposure and HLA in healthy donors. The PCR had 60 Vbeta and 13 Jbeta primers. Sequencing used immunoSEQ multiplex PCR; TCRdb keeps in-frame clones, though not all of them. The data show nearly 70,000 clones, with about 73% seen just once and 11% held by the top ten. The sequenced sample consisted of PBMCs. Receptors originate from a woman aged 60-75 years in good health and CMV-seropositive.

The V and J genes are TRBV7-3 and TRBJ2-5; D is uncertain. V dropped 0 bases and J dropped 4 bases, with 12 bases sitting between them. This CDR3 has 15 residues. In germline, CDR1 is SGHTA, CDR2 FQGTGA. DNA for the CDR3: TGTGCCAGCAGCTTAACGAACAGTGGTGGAGAGACCCAGTACTTC. Amino acid sequence: CASSLTNSGGETQYF. Drawing the rest from reference TRBV7-3 and TRBJ2-5, the complete variable domain is GAGVSQTPSNKVTEKGKYVELRCDPISGHTALYWYRQSLGQGPEFLIYFQGTGAADDSGLPNDRFFAVRPEGSVSTLKIQRTERGDSAVYLCASSLTNSGGETQYFGPGTRLLVL.

The V gene is TRBV12-5, the J gene TRBJ1-1, with 7 positions matching TRBD1. V lost 2 bases to trimming and J lost 5 bases; unmatched junction nucleotides: 2. Germline V CDR1 and CDR2: LGHNT, FRNRAP. The CDR3 length is 13 residues. The CDR3 nucleotides are TGTGCTAGTGGTTTGCAGGGGGTGACTGAAGCTTTCTTT. It specifies CASGLQGVTEAFF.

This sequence joins TRBV5-1 and TRBJ2-1; TRBD2 is a possible D gene (5 bases). The V end was cut by 4 bases, the J end by 4 bases, with 9 bases between. CDR3 length equals 13 residues. In germline, CDR1 is SGHRS, CDR2 YFSETQ. DNA of the CDR3: TGCGCCAGCAGCAATAGGGAGTACAATGAGCAGTTCTTC. Residues: CASSNREYNEQFF.

The chain carries TRBV5-4 and TRBJ2-7; D gene ambiguous. In germline, CDR1 is SGHNT, CDR2 YYREEE (reference sequence). V was pared by 0 bases and J by 5 bases, with 9 bases between. This CDR3 has 13 amino acids. The CDR3 region has the DNA TGTGCCAGCAGCTTGGTCCGGTCCCACGAGCAGTACTTC. Its translation is CASSLVRSHEQYF.

A few counts support this clone. The chain is built from TRBV5-1 and TRBJ2-3; D call uncertain. CDR3 size: 13 residues. V lost 4 bases and J 4 bases, leaving 10 bases between the germline ends. Germline values: CDR1 SGHRS, CDR2 YFSETQ. The CDR3 loop is CASSTAGPDTQYF. CDR3 in DNA: TGCGCCAGCAGCACGGCAGGCCCAGATACGCAGTATTTT.

The rearrangement links TRBV7-9 to TRBJ2-2, with no clear D. The V end lost 4 bases, the J end lost 3 bases, and 3 bases lay between the germline ends. The germline V gene has CDR1 SEHNR and CDR2 FQNEAQ (reference sequence). This CDR3 region has 12 residues. This CDR3 reads CASSSYTGELFF. CDR3 DNA sequence: TGTGCCAGCAGCTCCTACACCGGGGAGCTGTTTTTT.

This chain connects TRBV7-2 to TRBJ2-5; unclear D gene. Trimming took 5 bases from V and 1 from J, leaving 14 bases between them. This CDR3 is 15 amino acids long. Per the germline V gene, CDR1 is SGHTA and CDR2 is FQGNSA. The CDR3 nucleotides are TGTGCCAGCAGCCAAGAGGTGCGCTCCCAAGAGACCCAGTACTTC. Translated, it gives CASSQEVRSQETQYF.

The chain couples TRBV5-1 to TRBJ2-3; 8 bases fit TRBD1. Germline V CDR1 and CDR2: SGHRS, YFSETQ. The CDR3 totals 15 residues. After removal of 0 bases from V and 5 bases from J, the junction contained 5 bases not matched to a gene. The CDR3 DNA is TGCGCCAGCAGCTTGGGTGGACAGGGCCGAGATACGCAGTATTTT. Translated: CASSLGGQGRDTQYF.

This chain uses TRBV4-1 with TRBJ2-3; 10 nucleotides align to TRBD2. With 1 base clipped from V and 6 bases from J, the junction kept 7 bases outside the gene matches. The CDR3 covers 16 residues. Per germline, CDR1 MGHRA and CDR2 YSYEKL. Here the CDR3 DNA reads TGCGCCAGCAGCCAAGCGTCTAGCGGGAGTCAGGATACGCAGTATTTT. The encoded protein is CASSQASSGSQDTQYF.

About this clone itself: The sample has other DNA sequences that encode this CDR3 too. This rearrangement joins TRBV7-2 to TRBJ1-5; TRBD1 aligns across 7 bases. The J segment lost 1 base and the V segment lost 1 base, leaving 1 base of the junction unmatched. The germline V gene encodes CDR1 SGHTA and CDR2 FQGNSA. This CDR3 has 15 amino acids. The CDR3 DNA follows: TGTGCCAGCAGCTTAGGGGACAGCAGCAATCAGCCCCAGCATTTT. Its translation: CASSLGDSSNQPQHF.

V is TRBV19 and J is TRBJ1-5; TRBD1 aligns across 12 bases. The CDR3 is 18 amino acids. Germline assignment: CDR1 LNHDA and CDR2 SQIVND (reference sequence). Trimming at V came to 3 bases and at J to 2 bases, leaving 8 bases not matched to a gene. CDR3 loop: CASSIGTGGVGGNQPQHF. The CDR3 nucleotides read TGTGCCAGTAGTATTGGGACAGGGGGCGTTGGGGGCAATCAGCCCCAGCATTTT.

This clone was counted between two and nine times. This rearrangement joins TRBV2 to TRBJ2-4; perhaps TRBD2 as D (6 bases). CDR1 and CDR2 (germline): SNHLY, FYNNEI. Trimming left V 2 bases short and J 2 bases short, with 13 bases between. CDR3 length equals 16 residues. The CDR3 sequence: CASSEWGVATKNIQYF. DNA of the CDR3: TGTGCCAGCAGTGAATGGGGGGTAGCGACCAAAAACATTCAGTACTTC.

This chain joins TRBV9 and TRBJ2-4, with 8 bases fitting TRBD2. CDR1 is SGDLS, CDR2 YYNGEE, per germline. J was trimmed by 4 bases and V by 4 bases; bases with no gene match: 7. This CDR3 has 15 amino acids. CDR3 DNA: TGTGCCAGCAGCCCCCGGTCTAGCGGGAAAAACATTCAGTACTTC. Protein sequence: CASSPRSSGKNIQYF. The full variable domain, with the rest looked up from reference TRBV9 and TRBJ2-4, is DSGVTQTPKHLITATGQRVTLRCSPRSGDLSVYWYQQSLDQGLQFLIQYYNGEERAKGNILERFSAQQFPDLHSELNLSSLELGDSALYFCASSPRSSGKNIQYFGAGTRLSVL.

This chain joins TRBV12-5 and TRBJ2-7, with D possibly TRBD1 on 5 matching bases. V was pared by 3 bases and J by 4 bases, with 10 bases between. This CDR3 has 13 residues. The V gene's germline CDR1 is LGHNT and CDR2 FRNRAP. CDR3 protein: CASGFRVEYEQYF. For the CDR3, the DNA is TGTGCTAGTGGTTTCAGGGTCGAGTACGAGCAGTACTTC.

This CDR3 reads CASSLAGGQIYDGYTF. Written as DNA, the CDR3 is TGTGCCAGCAGCTTAGCGGGGGGACAGATCTATGATGGCTACACCTTC. The chain carries TRBV7-2 and TRBJ1-2, with 7 nucleotides matching TRBD1. The length of the CDR3 is 16 residues. Germline CDR1 reads SGHTA; CDR2 reads FQGNSA. The junction had 10 bases not matched to a gene; V was cut back by 0 bases and J by 6 bases.